The 32 T cell receptor beta chains presented below share a single source sample, sequenced in a study of shared clonotypes between healthy human individuals. Measured with immunoSEQ multiplex PCR; TCRdb has only the in-frame clones, and not every one. The data contain 750,000 to 1,000,000 clones, 90% to 95% of them singletons. Only CD45RO-negative cells positively selected for CCR7 counted as naive CD8 cells, so terminally differentiated effector memory CD45RA+ cells were excluded. Sequencing input: naive CD8+ T cells sorted from blood. These receptor sequences come from a man aged 30 to 45 in good health.

The chain links TRBV4-2 to TRBJ2-5, with D uncertain. The CDR3 loop spans 16 amino acids. Germline CDR1 is LGHNA and CDR2 is YNFKEQ. Trimming took 0 bases from V and 5 from J, leaving 16 bases between them. CDR3 in amino acids: CASSQERLQPSETQYF. DNA of the CDR3: TGTGCCAGCAGCCAAGAGCGGTTGCAACCGTCGGAGACCCAGTACTTC.

The chain joins TRBV9 to TRBJ2-2; D is unclear. V shed 2 bases and J shed 6 bases, with 14 bases lying between them. This CDR3 contains 15 residues. In germline, CDR1 is SGDLS, CDR2 YYNGEE. CDR3 loop: CASSVAVLGAGELFF. DNA of the CDR3: TGTGCCAGCAGCGTGGCCGTTCTGGGCGCCGGGGAGCTGTTTTTT.

CDR3 protein: CASSSHPGLAGRTDTQYF. The CDR3 bases are TGTGCCAGCAGCTCCCACCCGGGACTAGCGGGGCGCACAGATACGCAGTATTTT. The chain uses TRBV7-8 and TRBJ2-3, with 13 bases lining up with TRBD2. The CDR3 totals 18 residues. V gave up 4 bases and J gave up 1 base; unmatched junction bases: 8. The germline V gene has CDR1 SGHVS and CDR2 FQNEAQ.

The rearrangement joins TRBV4-3 to TRBJ2-1; 12 bases match TRBD2. The CDR3 sequence is 17 residues long. V trimming: 0 bases; J trimming: 7 bases; junction bases outside the gene matches: 7. The germline V gene has CDR1 LGHNA and CDR2 YSLEER. The CDR3 DNA follows: TGCGCCAGCAGCCAAGATCTGACTAGCGGGAGAGAGAATGAGCAGTTCTTC. Encoded protein: CASSQDLTSGRENEQFF.

This chain uses TRBV6-1 with TRBJ1-4; D remains unclear. The CDR3 contains 13 residues. Trimming removed 3 bases from V and 7 bases from J, with 9 bases in between. Germline V gene sequence: CDR1 MNHNS, CDR2 SASEGT. The CDR3 here is CASSEGNGEKLFF. The CDR3 DNA follows: TGTGCCAGCAGTGAGGGGAATGGTGAAAAACTGTTTTTT.

The chain combines TRBV14 with TRBJ2-1, with 10 bases lining up with TRBD2. Unmatched junction bases numbered 5, after V lost 4 bases and J lost 8 bases. The CDR3 contains 14 residues. Germline-derived CDR1 and CDR2 are SGHDN and FVKESK. The CDR3 reads CASSRLAGSHEQFF. Written as DNA, the CDR3 is TGTGCCAGCAGCCGACTAGCGGGCTCCCATGAGCAGTTCTTC.

As to this clone: An end of the junction does not agree with germline; a read error may underlie this. The chain carries TRBV14 and TRBJ2-7; D ambiguous. The V gene's germline CDR1 is SGHDN and CDR2 FVKESK. This CDR3 has 15 amino acids. The CDR3 nucleotides are TGTGCCAGCAGCGAAGACTTACGACCGACCTACGAGCAGTACTTC. Translating it yields CASSEDLRPTYEQYF.

V and J are TRBV4-1 and TRBJ2-3; 12 nucleotides align to TRBD2. CDR1 and CDR2 from the germline V gene are MGHRA and YSYEKL. Unmatched junction bases numbered 8, after V lost 3 bases and J lost 4 bases. The CDR3 loop spans 17 amino acids. CDR3 nucleotides: TGCGCCAGCAGCCAGCAGACTAGCGGGAGTCGGGCAGATACGCAGTATTTT. Its protein is CASSQQTSGSRADTQYF.

The CDR3 DNA is TGCAGCGTTGCCCGGGAGGGCCTCTACAATGAGCAGTTCTTC. It codes for CSVAREGLYNEQFF. V gene TRBV29-1 combines with J gene TRBJ2-1, with TRBD2 matching over 8 bases. V shed 4 bases and J 3 bases; nucleotides not matched to a gene: 5. CDR3 length: 14 amino acids. CDR1 is SQVTM and CDR2 is ANQGSEA in the germline V gene.

The rearrangement links TRBV7-8 to TRBJ2-2; 7 nucleotides match TRBD2. Per germline, CDR1 SGHVS and CDR2 FQNEAQ. The trim removed 5 bases at V and 0 bases at J, leaving 12 bases unmatched. This CDR3 is built from 18 residues. The CDR3 here is CASSHHPPSGPNTGELFF. Here the CDR3 DNA reads TGTGCCAGCAGCCATCATCCCCCTAGCGGACCGAACACCGGGGAGCTGTTTTTT.

Notes on this clone: This CDR3 is also generated by other DNA sequences in the sample. This chain uses TRBV19 with TRBJ1-1; D call uncertain. Germline CDR1 is LNHDA and CDR2 is SQIVND (reference sequence). The V end was cut by 3 bases, the J end by 1 base, with 6 bases between. This CDR3 comprises 13 residues. The CDR3 sequence is CASSIGPNTEAFF. The CDR3 DNA sequence: TGTGCCAGTAGTATTGGCCCGAACACTGAAGCTTTCTTT.

The chain couples TRBV2 to TRBJ1-1; D remains ambiguous. Germline V lookup: CDR1 SNHLY, CDR2 FYNNEI. The CDR3 sequence is 12 residues long. Trimming stripped 7 bases from V and 3 bases from J, with 9 bases between. CDR3 bases: TGTGCCAGCACCGGGTGGGACACTGAAGCTTTCTTT. This codes for CASTGWDTEAFF.

The V gene is TRBV7-9, the J gene TRBJ1-4; D possibly corresponds to TRBD1 (6 bases). This CDR3 comprises 16 residues. Germline CDR1 and CDR2: SEHNR and FQNEAQ (reference sequence). V dropped 2 bases and J dropped 8 bases, with 18 bases sitting between them. The CDR3 DNA reads as TGTGCCAGCAGCTTAATAGAGACAGGCTTAAGGGAAAAACTGTTTTTT. The encoded protein is CASSLIETGLREKLFF.

V gene TRBV27 combines with J gene TRBJ2-3; 7 bases are a match to TRBD1. The length of the CDR3 is 15 residues. V shed 6 bases and J 1 base; nucleotides not matched to a gene: 7. Germline CDR1 is MNHEY and CDR2 is SMNVEV (reference sequence). CDR3 sequence: CASSEGARGTDTQYF. CDR3 coding DNA: TGTGCCAGCAGCGAGGGGGCACGTGGCACAGATACGCAGTATTTT.

The V call is TRBV6-6, the J call TRBJ1-1, with unresolved D. This CDR3 comprises 15 residues. The V end lost 7 bases, the J end lost 1 base, and 16 bases lay between the germline ends. CDR1 and CDR2 (germline): MNHNY, SVGAGI (reference sequence). CDR3 in DNA: TGTGCCAGCATGCCGACGGGGAAAGGGAACACTGAAGCTTTCTTT. This translates into CASMPTGKGNTEAFF.

The genes are TRBV27 and TRBJ2-2; 7 bases agree with TRBD2. The CDR3 is made up of 17 amino acids. From germline, CDR1 is MNHEY and CDR2 SMNVEV (reference sequence). V shed 0 bases, J shed 3 bases, and the junction held 7 bases outside the gene matches. CDR3 sequence: CASSLSTREFDTGELFF. The CDR3 bases are TGTGCCAGCAGTTTATCGACGCGGGAGTTCGACACCGGGGAGCTGTTTTTT.

This chain joins TRBV4-1 and TRBJ2-7; possibly TRBD1 for D (6 bases). V shed 1 base and J shed 3 bases, with 16 bases lying between them. The CDR3 sequence is 16 residues long. Germline loops: CDR1 MGHRA, CDR2 YSYEKL. Here the CDR3 reads CASSQVWGQGVYEQYF. The CDR3 nucleotides are TGCGCCAGCAGCCAAGTGTGGGGGCAGGGCGTCTACGAGCAGTACTTC.

This chain connects TRBV25-1 to TRBJ1-1; possible D gene TRBD1, 5 bases. CDR1 and CDR2 from the germline V gene are MGHDK and SYGVNS. V lost 3 bases to trimming and J lost 1 base, with 12 bases between them. The CDR3 spans 15 residues. Written as DNA, the CDR3 is TGTGCCAGCAGTGAGGGACCGGTCTGGAACACTGAAGCTTTCTTT. Residues: CASSEGPVWNTEAFF.

J is TRBJ1-4 and V is TRBV9; D unclear. V was shortened by 4 bases and J by 0 bases, with 7 bases between the two germline ends. Looked up from germline, CDR1 is SGDLS and CDR2 is YYNGEE. The CDR3 has 14 amino acids. This CDR3 reads CASSTTSTNEKLFF. CDR3 nucleotides: TGTGCCAGCAGCACCACATCAACTAATGAAAAACTGTTTTTT.

This clone was counted only a few times. This sequence joins TRBV27 and TRBJ2-3; D unresolved. V gave up 4 bases and J gave up 6 bases, with 8 bases separating them. The germline V gene has CDR1 MNHEY and CDR2 SMNVEV (reference sequence). CDR3 size: 12 residues. CDR3: CASSSGRDTQYF. In DNA form, the CDR3 reads TGTGCCAGCAGTTCGGGTCGGGATACGCAGTATTTT.

V usage is TRBV5-1 and J usage is TRBJ2-2; no reliable D call. The CDR3 consists of 14 residues. The germline gives CDR1 SGHRS, CDR2 YFSETQ. The V and J ends lost 0 bases and 6 bases respectively, with 9 bases between them. CDR3 nucleotide sequence: TGCGCCAGCAGCTTGGAGGTCGCATCCGGGGAGCTGTTTTTT. Its protein product is CASSLEVASGELFF.

This chain links TRBV7-2 with TRBJ2-1; D gene unclear. CDR1 and CDR2 (germline): SGHTA, FQGNSA. CDR3 length: 11 amino acids. Between the trimmed V and J ends, which lost 1 base and 9 bases, there was a span of 4 bases. The CDR3 is CASSLGSEQFF. The CDR3 DNA follows: TGTGCCAGCAGCTTAGGTAGTGAGCAGTTCTTC.

This clone was seen a few times. The chain uses TRBV10-3 and TRBJ2-1; 9 bases map to TRBD2. The germline V gene encodes CDR1 ENHRY and CDR2 SYGVKD. V lost 4 bases, J lost 0 bases, and 4 bases stayed unmatched. This CDR3 is built from 16 residues. The CDR3 DNA reads TGTGCCATCAGTGCTAGCGGGGTTAGCTCCTACAATGAGCAGTTCTTC. Protein sequence: CAISASGVSSYNEQFF.

V and J are TRBV27 and TRBJ1-4; D remains ambiguous. V was pared by 0 bases and J by 8 bases, with 13 bases between. The CDR3 is made up of 15 amino acids. From germline, CDR1 is MNHEY and CDR2 SMNVEV (reference sequence). CDR3 residues: CASSLSNGRGEKLFF. CDR3 sequence (DNA): TGTGCCAGCAGTTTATCGAACGGGAGAGGCGAAAAACTGTTTTTT.

The chain couples TRBV27 to TRBJ2-1; TRBD2 is a possible D gene (7 bases). The CDR3 sequence is 12 residues long. V lost 6 bases, J lost 10 bases, and 13 bases lay in between. From germline, CDR1 is MNHEY and CDR2 SMNVEV (reference sequence). The CDR3 reads CASREGGGEQFF. DNA of the CDR3: TGTGCCAGCAGGGAAGGGGGGGGCGAGCAGTTCTTC.

The chain joins TRBV6-4 to TRBJ2-4, with 10 bases fitting TRBD1. Germline assignment: CDR1 MRHNA and CDR2 SNTAGT. CDR3 length equals 15 residues. V dropped 5 bases and J dropped 4; count of bases not matched to a gene: 5. CDR3 sequence (DNA): TGTGCCAGCAGTAATGGACAGGGGGGGAAAAACATTCAGTACTTC. Translated: CASSNGQGGKNIQYF.

The sample holds one count of this clone. The chain combines TRBV7-2 with TRBJ2-7; D is uncertain. V was shortened by 3 bases and J by 4 bases, with 7 bases between the two germline ends. The CDR3 consists of 12 residues. Germline values: CDR1 SGHTA, CDR2 FQGNSA. The DNA for the CDR3 is TGTGCCAGCAGCTTTCAGGTTTACGAGCAGTACTTC. Amino acid sequence: CASSFQVYEQYF.

The J gene is TRBJ2-1, the V gene TRBV27, with 10 bases fitting TRBD2. Trimming at V came to 6 bases and at J to 9 bases, leaving 11 bases not matched to a gene. The CDR3 has 15 amino acids. Germline V gene lookup returns CDR1 MNHEY and CDR2 SMNVEV (reference sequence). CDR3 protein: CASSPVASGSTEQFF. CDR3 coding DNA: TGTGCCAGCAGCCCAGTGGCTAGCGGGAGCACTGAGCAGTTCTTC.

V usage is TRBV7-9 and J usage is TRBJ2-7, with 8 bases aligning to TRBD1. Germline CDR1 reads SEHNR; CDR2 reads FQNEAQ (reference sequence). V trimming: 0 bases; J trimming: 4 bases; junction bases outside the gene matches: 8. The CDR3 extends over 16 amino acids. Here the CDR3 DNA reads TGTGCCAGCAGCTTAGCTACCGGGACAGGTCGGTACGAGCAGTACTTC. Translating it yields CASSLATGTGRYEQYF.

V and J are TRBV7-9 and TRBJ2-2; D is ambiguous. Trimming removed 1 base from V and 3 bases from J, with 9 bases in between. The germline V gene has CDR1 SEHNR and CDR2 FQNEAQ (reference sequence). The CDR3 has 15 residues. The CDR3 DNA follows: TGTGCCAGCAGCTTAGTTCCCACAGACACCGGGGAGCTGTTTTTT. Protein sequence: CASSLVPTDTGELFF.

J is TRBJ1-1 and V is TRBV7-8; no clear D. Germline lookup yields CDR1 SGHVS and CDR2 FQNEAQ. Trimming cost V 0 bases and J 2 bases, with 7 bases left between them. This CDR3 has 14 amino acids. CDR3: CASSLAFRNTEAFF. The CDR3 coding sequence is TGTGCCAGCAGCTTAGCCTTCCGTAACACTGAAGCTTTCTTT. The full variable domain, with the rest looked up from reference TRBV7-8 and TRBJ1-1, is GAGVSQSPRYKVAKRGQDVALRCDPISGHVSLFWYQQALGQGPEFLTYFQNEAQLDKSGLPSDRFFAERPEGSVSTLKIQRTQQEDSAVYLCASSLAFRNTEAFFGQGTRLTVV.

V gene TRBV7-6 combines with J gene TRBJ2-7; TRBD1 agrees at 12 bases. Germline loops: CDR1 SGHVS, CDR2 FNYEAQ. With 3 bases clipped from V and 2 bases from J, the junction kept 2 bases outside the gene matches. The length of the CDR3 is 15 residues. CDR3 nucleotide sequence: TGTGCCAGCAGCTTTGGGACAGGGGGCCCCTACGAGCAGTACTTC. This encodes CASSFGTGGPYEQYF.